The rows below give T cell receptor beta chains drawn from one sample of a study of graft-versus-host responses after intestinal transplantation. Profiling relied on immunoSEQ multiplex PCR, and the TCRdb table lists in-frame clones only, not all of them. The sample carries some 120,000 clones, around nine tenths recorded once. These receptors are not linked to any known antigen. The sample consisted of unstimulated CD4+ T cells sorted from spleen or lymph node cells, taken before intestinal transplant. These receptors originate from a human donor who received an intestinal transplant. Both conserved end residues are part of each CDR3. A D gene is named only where the DNA matches it firmly. Where a row states a size, it is once, few, many or the class of an expanded clone; other rows omit it.

NA,TRBV27,NA,TRBJ2-5,TGTGCCAGCAGTTTTTTCGAGACCCAGTACTTC,CASSFFETQYF
NA,TRBV11-2,TRBD1,TRBJ1-2,TGTGCCAGTGGACAGGTCTATGGCTACACCTTC,CASGQVYGYTF
NA,TRBV6-5,NA,TRBJ1-4,TGTGCCAGCAGTTACTCCCCTGCAACTAATGAAAAACTGTTTTTT,CASSYSPATNEKLFF
NA,TRBV6-1,NA,TRBJ1-1,TGTGCCAGCAGTACCGGCCCCGGCACTGAAGCTTTCTTT,CASSTGPGTEAFF
NA,TRBV9,TRBD1,TRBJ2-1,TGTGCCAGCAGCGTCGGGGACGGGACAGGGGTCAATGAGCAGTTCTTC,CASSVGDGTGVNEQFF
NA,TRBV5-4,TRBD2,TRBJ2-7,TGTGCCAGCAGCAAGCCTAGCGGGGGGGCCCTCGAGCAGTACTTC,CASSKPSGGALEQYF
NA,TRBV6-5,TRBD2,TRBJ2-5,TGTGCCAGCAGTTACTCCCCTATCGGGAGGGGAGAGACCCAGTACTTC,CASSYSPIGRGETQYF
NA,TRBV29-1,TRBD1,TRBJ1-2,TGCAGCGGGGGACAGGACTATGGCTACACCTTC,CSGGQDYGYTF
once,TRBV19,NA,TRBJ1-3,TGTGCCAGTAGCAAATGGACCTCTGAGGGCTCCGGAAACACCATATATTTT,CASSKWTSEGSGNTIYF
NA,TRBV5-1,TRBD1,TRBJ1-6,TGCGCCAGCAGCCCACAGGGGTTATATAATTCACCCCTCCACTTT,CASSPQGLYNSPLHF
NA,TRBV11-2,TRBD1,TRBJ1-2,TGTGCCAGCAGCACCCGACAGGGAGGCTACACCTTC,CASSTRQGGYTF
NA,TRBV11-2,NA,TRBJ1-1,TGTGCCAGCAGCTCTGCTAGGAACACTGAAGCTTTCTTT,CASSSARNTEAFF
once,TRBV4-1,NA,TRBJ2-1,TGCGCCAGCAGCCTCGGACAGAATCTGCACAATGAGCAGTTCTTC,CASSLGQNLHNEQFF
NA,TRBV6-1,NA,TRBJ2-7,TGTGCCAGCAGTGACATACAGGGCTACGAGCAGTACTTC,CASSDIQGYEQYF
NA,TRBV30,NA,TRBJ1-1,TGTGCCGGCCTGATTGCCGTCTACTATACAGGGTCGGTGGGGACTGAAGCTTTCTTT,CAGLIAVYYTGSVGTEAFF
NA,TRBV5-4,TRBD1,TRBJ1-2,TGTGCCAGCAGCCGAGGGAGACAGGGGGCGGGTGGCTACACCTTC,CASSRGRQGAGGYTF
NA,TRBV5-1,NA,TRBJ1-1,TGCGCCAGCAGCGGCAGGGTAGGAGGGAGAAACACTGAAGCTTTCTTT,CASSGRVGGRNTEAFF
NA,TRBV11-3,NA,TRBJ1-1,TGTGCCAGCAGCTTTTATAAGAACACTGAAGCTTTCTTT,CASSFYKNTEAFF
NA,TRBV10-1,TRBD1,TRBJ2-7,TGCGCCAGCAGTGATAGGGGACAGGGAGGAAAGCAGTACTTC,CASSDRGQGGKQYF
NA,TRBV5-1,NA,TRBJ2-5,TGCGCCAGCAGCTTGGAAGAGACCCAGTACTTC,CASSLEETQYF
NA,TRBV7-2,NA,TRBJ2-3,TGTGCCAGCACGAACCGGGCTGTAGGCACAGATACGCAGTATTTT,CASTNRAVGTDTQYF
NA,TRBV5-1,NA,TRBJ2-1,TGCGCCAGCAGCTTGGGGGCCCCCTACAATGAGCAGTTCTTC,CASSLGAPYNEQFF
NA,TRBV27,NA,TRBJ2-1,TGTGCCAGCAGTTTAGCGGCGGGGCGCTACAATGAGCAGTTCTTC,CASSLAAGRYNEQFF